The source of this TCR beta chain is a study of CD8 T cells in ankylosing spondylitis. V shed 2 bases, J shed 8 bases, and the junction held 6 bases outside the gene matches. Per germline, CDR1 MNHEY and CDR2 SMNVEV (reference sequence). The CDR3 extends over 15 amino acids. A quantitative 5'-RACE method, one with molecular barcodes, was used to make TCR beta libraries. TCRdb re-called the 5' RACE reads through MiXCR, storing one row per CDR3 protein. The sample has 50,000 to 70,000 distinct CDR3 sequences; roughly 6.2% are singletons. This clonotype was counted ten times or more. The gene calls are TRBV27 and TRBJ2-2; 9 positions agree with TRBD2. The sequence came from a male donor with ankylosing spondylitis. Sequences were obtained from synovial fluid, either unsorted or a sorted T cell fraction (not recorded which). The CDR3 DNA sequence: TGTGCCAGCAGTTTAATTAGCGGGAGTATTGGGGAGCTGTTTTTT. It is translated as CASSLISGSIGELFF.